This record looks at one TCR beta chain sequence and its context. No antigen is known for it. The data are from a study of tissue T cells after allogeneic stem cell transplantation. Study in general: Patients with graft-versus-host disease had grafts: several unmodified, three CD34-selected and T-cell-depleted. Every graft-versus-host disease patient had gastrointestinal disease and got several lines of graft-versus-host disease therapy. The study's findings and limits: Anatomically similar tissues had similar TCR repertoires within each patient. Shared clones across patients were few; motif clustering revealed tissue-specific shared signatures.

Profiling relied on immunoSEQ multiplex PCR, and the TCRdb table lists in-frame clones only, not all of them. The repertoire has 25,000 or so clones, less than 95% of them found once; the top ten carry approximately 2%. Germline V lookup: CDR1 MGHRA, CDR2 YSYEKL. Trimming stripped 1 base from V and 5 bases from J, with 17 bases between. The CDR3 covers 17 residues. The V and J genes are TRBV4-1 and TRBJ2-2; D perhaps matches TRBD2 (7 bases). This receptor was obtained from a male donor at least 60 years old who later had graft-versus-host disease after an allogeneic stem cell transplant. The sample consisted of blood, taken before transplantation. The CDR3 loop is CASSQGLGGLRTGELFF. The CDR3 DNA is TGCGCCAGCAGCCAAGGCCTCGGGGGGCTTAGGACCGGGGAGCTGTTTTTT.